This is a list of T cell receptor beta chains from one sample in a study of cytomegalovirus exposure and HLA in healthy donors. Repertoires were generated with immunoSEQ multiplex PCR, while TCRdb's copy carries only in-frame clones and drops some. The sample has some 140,000 clones; 74% are singletons. Sequencing used PBMCs. All receptors come from a man younger than 45 in good health and CMV-seronegative. Each CDR3 is given with its conserved first and last residue. D genes are given only for firm matches. Clone size is stated in some rows and not others, as once, few, many or a class when expanded.

v_call	j_call	clone_size	d_call	cdr3_nt	cdr3_aa
TRBV28	TRBJ1-4	.	TRBD1	TGTGCCAGCAGCCAGACAGGGCCGTCTAATGAAAAACTGTTTTTT	CASSQTGPSNEKLFF
TRBV6-4	TRBJ2-2	.	.	TGTGCCAGCAGTCGGGAAATGAACACCGGGGAGCTGTTTTTT	CASSREMNTGELFF
TRBV2	TRBJ2-5	.	TRBD1	TGTGCCAGCAGTGAAAAAACAGGGGCCGCAGAGACCCAGTACTTC	CASSEKTGAAETQYF
TRBV10-3	TRBJ1-2	.	TRBD1	TGTGCCATCACTACGGGACAGAACTATGGCTACACCTTC	CAITTGQNYGYTF
TRBV9	TRBJ1-4	.	.	TGTGCCAGCAGCGCGGGGGGGGGTTTCAATGAAAAACTGTTTTTT	CASSAGGGFNEKLFF
TRBV28	TRBJ1-1	.	TRBD1	TGTGCCAGCAGTTTATCAGGGGGAGTGAACACTGAAGCTTTCTTT	CASSLSGGVNTEAFF
TRBV30	TRBJ1-1	.	.	TGTGCCTGGAGTCCTGGTTCTAGTGGAGCTTTCTTT	CAWSPGSSGAFF
TRBV27	TRBJ2-2	.	.	TGTGCCAGCATTCTCGGGGGTGAGAGGGACACCGGGGAGCTGTTTTTT	CASILGGERDTGELFF
TRBV28	TRBJ1-2	.	TRBD1	TGTGCCAGCAGTTTAGGAACAGGGGGCGGCTATGGCTACACCTTC	CASSLGTGGGYGYTF
TRBV19	TRBJ1-1	.	.	TGTGCCAGCTCTACAGGGTTGGGCACTGAAGCTTTCTTT	CASSTGLGTEAFF
TRBV6-6	TRBJ2-7	.	.	TGTGCCACAAACCCCCGAGGGGGCTACGAGCAGTACTTC	CATNPRGGYEQYF
TRBV2	TRBJ2-2	.	TRBD1	TGTGCCAGCAGCGCTGACAGGGCCGAGAACGCCGGGGAGCTGTTTTTT	CASSADRAENAGELFF
TRBV6-6	TRBJ1-2	once	TRBD1	TGTGCCAGCCAGACAGGGGTAGGCTACACCTTC	CASQTGVGYTF
TRBV5-6	TRBJ1-2	.	TRBD1	TGTGCCAGCAGCCCACAGGGGAGCTATGGCTACACCTTC	CASSPQGSYGYTF
TRBV7-9	TRBJ2-7	.	.	TGTTCCAGCGGCACCCAGGGTTTGGAGCAGTACTTC	CSSGTQGLEQYF
TRBV5-1	TRBJ1-1	.	.	TGCGCCAGCAGCTTAGCCGGGAACACTGAAGCTTTCTTT	CASSLAGNTEAFF
TRBV4-2	TRBJ1-1	.	TRBD1	TGTGCCAGCAGCCAGGGGACAGGGGGCAGTGAAGCTTTCTTT	CASSQGTGGSEAFF
TRBV27	TRBJ2-7	.	TRBD2	TGTGCCAGCAGTTTAGGAGCGGGGGCTTACGAGCAGTACTTC	CASSLGAGAYEQYF
TRBV7-9	TRBJ2-3	.	.	TGTGCCAGCAGCTTGGACTCCGGGGGTGCAGATACGCAGTATTTT	CASSLDSGGADTQYF
TRBV11-3	TRBJ2-7	.	TRBD1	TGTGCCAGCAGCCCGGGACAGGCCTCCTACGAGCAGTACTTC	CASSPGQASYEQYF
TRBV29-1	TRBJ2-1	.	.	TGCAGCGTTGCGGTAAAAAACGACAATGAGCAGTTCTTC	CSVAVKNDNEQFF
TRBV6-6	TRBJ2-5	once	TRBD2	TGTGCCAGCAGTTACTCTAGCGGGGGCCAAGAGACCCAGTACTTC	CASSYSSGGQETQYF
TRBV5-8	TRBJ1-3	.	.	TGTGCCAGCAGCTTGGGTTCGGACACCATATATTTT	CASSLGSDTIYF
TRBV7-2	TRBJ2-5	.	TRBD1	TGTGCCAGCAGCTTAGCGGCAGGGGGCCGATTGGAGACCCAGTACTTC	CASSLAAGGRLETQYF